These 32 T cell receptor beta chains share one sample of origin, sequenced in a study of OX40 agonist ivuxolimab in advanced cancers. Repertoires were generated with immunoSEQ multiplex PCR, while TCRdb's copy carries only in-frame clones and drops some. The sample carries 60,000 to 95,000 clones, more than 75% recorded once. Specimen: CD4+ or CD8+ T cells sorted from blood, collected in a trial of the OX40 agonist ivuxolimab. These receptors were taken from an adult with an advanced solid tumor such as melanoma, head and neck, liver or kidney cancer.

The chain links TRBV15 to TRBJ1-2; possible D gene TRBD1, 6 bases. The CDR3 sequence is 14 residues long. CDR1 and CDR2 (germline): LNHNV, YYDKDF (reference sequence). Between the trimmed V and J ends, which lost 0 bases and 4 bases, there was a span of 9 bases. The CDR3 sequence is CATSRDGGPYGYTF. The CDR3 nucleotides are TGTGCCACCAGCAGAGATGGGGGGCCCTATGGCTACACCTTC.

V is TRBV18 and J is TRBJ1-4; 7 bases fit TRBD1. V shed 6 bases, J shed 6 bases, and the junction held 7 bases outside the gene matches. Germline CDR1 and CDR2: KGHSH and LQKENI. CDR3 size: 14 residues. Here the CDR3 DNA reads TGTGCCAGCTCCCAAGACAGGGTCCATGAAAAACTGTTTTTT. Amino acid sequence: CASSQDRVHEKLFF. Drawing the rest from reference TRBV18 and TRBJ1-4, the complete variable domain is NAGVMQNPRHLVRRRGQEARLRCSPMKGHSHVYWYRQLPEEGLKFMVYLQKENIIDESGMPKERFSAEFPKEGPSILRIQQVVRGDSAAYFCASSQDRVHEKLFFGSGTQLSVL.

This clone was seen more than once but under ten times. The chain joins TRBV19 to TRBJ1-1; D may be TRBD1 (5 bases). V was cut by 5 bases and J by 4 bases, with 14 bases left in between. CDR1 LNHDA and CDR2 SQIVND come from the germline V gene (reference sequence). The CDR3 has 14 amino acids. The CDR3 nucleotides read TGTGCCAGTAGTCCCAGGGACGAGGGCACTGAAGCTTTCTTT. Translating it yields CASSPRDEGTEAFF.

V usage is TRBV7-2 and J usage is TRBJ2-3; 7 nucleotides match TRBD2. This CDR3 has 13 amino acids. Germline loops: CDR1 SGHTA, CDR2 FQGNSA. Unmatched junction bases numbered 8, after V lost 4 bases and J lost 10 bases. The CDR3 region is CASSSGLVRAQYF. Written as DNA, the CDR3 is TGTGCCAGCAGCTCAGGACTAGTGCGGGCGCAGTATTTT. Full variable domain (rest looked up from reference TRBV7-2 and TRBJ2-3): GAGVSQSPSNKVTEKGKDVELRCDPISGHTALYWYRQSLGQGLEFLIYFQGNSAPDKSGLPSDRFSAERTGGSVSTLTIQRTQQEDSAVYLCASSSGLVRAQYFGPGTRLTVL.

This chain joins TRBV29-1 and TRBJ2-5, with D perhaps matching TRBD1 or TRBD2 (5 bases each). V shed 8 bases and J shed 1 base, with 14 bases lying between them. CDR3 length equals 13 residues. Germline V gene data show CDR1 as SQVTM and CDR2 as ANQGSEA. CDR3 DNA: TGCAGCTCCCTGAGAGGGGCCCAAGAGACCCAGTACTTC. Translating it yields CSSLRGAQETQYF.

The CDR3 DNA sequence: TGTGCCAGTAACAACAGGGGTGAGAGCTCCTACGAGCAGTACTTC. Its translation: CASNNRGESSYEQYF. The chain recombines TRBV19 with TRBJ2-7; 7 bases map to TRBD1. The germline gives CDR1 LNHDA, CDR2 SQIVND (reference sequence). J lost 0 bases, V lost 7 bases, and 9 bases had no gene match. CDR3 length equals 15 residues.

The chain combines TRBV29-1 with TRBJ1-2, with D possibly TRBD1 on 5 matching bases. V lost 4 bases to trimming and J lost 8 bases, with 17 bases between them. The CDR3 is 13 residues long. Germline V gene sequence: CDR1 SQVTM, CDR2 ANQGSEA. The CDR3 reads CSVVEAGREGYTF. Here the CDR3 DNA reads TGCAGCGTTGTCGAGGCAGGGAGGGAGGGCTACACCTTC.

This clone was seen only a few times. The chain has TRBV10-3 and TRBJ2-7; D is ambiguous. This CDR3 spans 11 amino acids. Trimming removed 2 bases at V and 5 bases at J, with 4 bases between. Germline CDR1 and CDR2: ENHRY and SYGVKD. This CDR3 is CAISEGNEQYF. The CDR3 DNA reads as TGTGCCATCAGTGAGGGCAACGAGCAGTACTTC.

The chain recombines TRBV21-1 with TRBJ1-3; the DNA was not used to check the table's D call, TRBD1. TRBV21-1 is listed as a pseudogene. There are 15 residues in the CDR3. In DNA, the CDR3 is TGTGCCAGCAGCAAAAAGGCCAGGGTGTGGAACACCATATATTTT. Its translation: CASSKKARVWNTIYF.

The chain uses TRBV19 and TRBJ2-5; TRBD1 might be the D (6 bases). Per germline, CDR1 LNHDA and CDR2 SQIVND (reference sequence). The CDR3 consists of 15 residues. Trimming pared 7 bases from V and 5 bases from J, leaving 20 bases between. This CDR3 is CASTLAWGLGETQYF. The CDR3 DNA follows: TGTGCCAGTACCCTGGCGTGGGGGCTTGGGGAGACCCAGTACTTC.

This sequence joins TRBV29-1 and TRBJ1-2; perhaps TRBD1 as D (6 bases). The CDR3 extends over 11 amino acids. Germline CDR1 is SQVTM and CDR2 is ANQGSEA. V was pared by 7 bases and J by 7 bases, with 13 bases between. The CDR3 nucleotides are TGCAGCGCGGGACATTCACGTGGCTACACCTTC. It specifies CSAGHSRGYTF.

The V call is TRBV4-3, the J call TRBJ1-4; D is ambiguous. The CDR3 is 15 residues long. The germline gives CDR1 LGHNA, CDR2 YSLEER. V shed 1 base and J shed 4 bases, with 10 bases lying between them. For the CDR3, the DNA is TGCGCCAGCAGCCAAGTCTACGGGCTTAATGAAAAACTGTTTTTT. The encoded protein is CASSQVYGLNEKLFF.

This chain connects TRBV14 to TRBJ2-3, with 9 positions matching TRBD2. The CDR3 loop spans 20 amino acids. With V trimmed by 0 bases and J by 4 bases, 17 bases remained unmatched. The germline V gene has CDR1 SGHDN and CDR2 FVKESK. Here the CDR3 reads CASSQDYRAGGPRYADTQYF. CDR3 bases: TGTGCCAGCAGCCAAGACTATCGAGCGGGGGGTCCACGTTACGCAGATACGCAGTATTTT. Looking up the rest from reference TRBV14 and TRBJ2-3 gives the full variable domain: EAGVTQFPSHSVIEKGQTVTLRCDPISGHDNLYWYRRVMGKEIKFLLHFVKESKQDESGMPNNRFLAERTGGTYSTLKVQPAELEDSGVYFCASSQDYRAGGPRYADTQYFGPGTRLTVL.

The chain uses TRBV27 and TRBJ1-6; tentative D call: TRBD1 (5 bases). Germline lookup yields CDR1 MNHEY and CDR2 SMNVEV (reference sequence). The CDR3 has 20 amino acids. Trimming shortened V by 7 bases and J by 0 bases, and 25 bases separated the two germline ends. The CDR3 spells CASTSTGGDVLGSYNSPLHF. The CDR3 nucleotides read TGTGCCAGCACCTCAACGGGGGGTGACGTCCTGGGCTCCTATAATTCACCCCTCCACTTT.

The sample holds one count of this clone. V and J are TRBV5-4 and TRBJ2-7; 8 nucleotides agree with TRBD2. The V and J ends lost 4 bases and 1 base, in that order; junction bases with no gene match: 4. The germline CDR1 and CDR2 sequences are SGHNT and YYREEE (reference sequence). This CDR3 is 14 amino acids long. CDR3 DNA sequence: TGTGCCAGCAGCCTCGGACTAGCTTCCTACGAGCAGTACTTC. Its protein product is CASSLGLASYEQYF.

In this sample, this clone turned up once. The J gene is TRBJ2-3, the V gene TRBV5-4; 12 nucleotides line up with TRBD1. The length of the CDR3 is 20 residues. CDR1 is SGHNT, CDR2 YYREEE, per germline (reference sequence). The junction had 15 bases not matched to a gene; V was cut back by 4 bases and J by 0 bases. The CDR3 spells CASSPNPGQGAGGSTDTQYF. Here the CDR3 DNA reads TGTGCCAGCAGCCCCAACCCGGGACAGGGGGCTGGGGGGAGCACAGATACGCAGTATTTT.

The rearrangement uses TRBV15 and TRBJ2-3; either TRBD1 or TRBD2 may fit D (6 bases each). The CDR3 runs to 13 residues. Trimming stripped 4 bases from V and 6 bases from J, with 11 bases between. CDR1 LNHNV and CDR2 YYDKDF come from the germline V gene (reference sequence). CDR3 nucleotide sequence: TGTGCCACCAGCACGCCGGGGGCGGATACGCAGTATTTT. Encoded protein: CATSTPGADTQYF.

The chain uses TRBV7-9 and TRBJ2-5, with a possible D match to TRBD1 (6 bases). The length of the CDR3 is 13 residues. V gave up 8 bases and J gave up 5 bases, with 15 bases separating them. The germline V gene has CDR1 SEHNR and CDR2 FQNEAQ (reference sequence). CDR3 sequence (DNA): TGTGCCAGCTCAGCAGGGGCGTGGGAGACCCAGTACTTC. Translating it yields CASSAGAWETQYF.

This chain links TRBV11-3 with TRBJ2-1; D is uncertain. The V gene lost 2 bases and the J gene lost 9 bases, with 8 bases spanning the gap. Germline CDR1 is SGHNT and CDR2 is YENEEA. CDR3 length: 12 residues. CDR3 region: CASSLLASEQFF. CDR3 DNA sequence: TGTGCCAGCAGCTTATTAGCTAGTGAGCAGTTCTTC.

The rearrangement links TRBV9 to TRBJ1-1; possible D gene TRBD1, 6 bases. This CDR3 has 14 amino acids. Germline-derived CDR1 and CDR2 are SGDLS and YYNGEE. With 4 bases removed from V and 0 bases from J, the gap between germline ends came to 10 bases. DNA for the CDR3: TGTGCCAGCAGCCCCACAGGGTTGAACACTGAAGCTTTCTTT. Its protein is CASSPTGLNTEAFF.

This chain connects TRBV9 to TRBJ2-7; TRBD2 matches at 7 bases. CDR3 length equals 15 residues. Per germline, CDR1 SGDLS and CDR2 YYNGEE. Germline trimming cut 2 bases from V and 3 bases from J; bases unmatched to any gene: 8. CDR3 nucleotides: TGTGCCAGCAGCGTCGAGAGCGGGGTGATCTACGAGCAGTACTTC. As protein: CASSVESGVIYEQYF.

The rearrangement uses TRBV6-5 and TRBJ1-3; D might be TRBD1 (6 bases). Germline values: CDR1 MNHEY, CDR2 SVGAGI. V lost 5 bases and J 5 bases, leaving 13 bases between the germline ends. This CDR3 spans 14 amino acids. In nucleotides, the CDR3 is TGTGCCAGCAGTCCCACCCAGGGGAGAAACACCATATATTTT. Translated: CASSPTQGRNTIYF.

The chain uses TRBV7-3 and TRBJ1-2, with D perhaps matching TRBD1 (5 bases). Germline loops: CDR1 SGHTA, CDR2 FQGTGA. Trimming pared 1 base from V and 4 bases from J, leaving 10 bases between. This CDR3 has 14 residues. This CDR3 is CASSLKPGSYGYTF. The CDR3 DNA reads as TGTGCCAGCAGCTTAAAGCCAGGGTCCTATGGCTACACCTTC.

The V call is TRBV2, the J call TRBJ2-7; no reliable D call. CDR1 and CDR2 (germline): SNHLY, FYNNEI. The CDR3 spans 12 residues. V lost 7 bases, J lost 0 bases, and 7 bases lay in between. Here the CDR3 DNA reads TGTGCCAGCACCGGCAACTCCTACGAGCAGTACTTC. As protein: CASTGNSYEQYF.

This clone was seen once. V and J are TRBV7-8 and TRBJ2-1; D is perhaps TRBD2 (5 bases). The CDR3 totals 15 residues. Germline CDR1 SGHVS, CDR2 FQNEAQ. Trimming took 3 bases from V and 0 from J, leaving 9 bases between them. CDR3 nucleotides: TGTGCCAGCAGCTTGACTATCCCCTCCTACAATGAGCAGTTCTTC. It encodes CASSLTIPSYNEQFF.

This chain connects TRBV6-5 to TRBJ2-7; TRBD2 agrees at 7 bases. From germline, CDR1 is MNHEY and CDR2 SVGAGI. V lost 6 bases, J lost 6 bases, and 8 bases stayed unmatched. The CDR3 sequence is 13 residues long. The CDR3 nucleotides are TGTGCCAGCAGACCTTCGGGGGGTGGCGAGCAGTACTTC. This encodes CASRPSGGGEQYF.

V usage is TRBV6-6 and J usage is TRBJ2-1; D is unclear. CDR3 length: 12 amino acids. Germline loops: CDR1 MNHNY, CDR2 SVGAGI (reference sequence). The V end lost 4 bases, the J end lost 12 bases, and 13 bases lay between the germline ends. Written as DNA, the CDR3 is TGTGCCAGCAGTTTTGACAACTCGTGGCAGTTCTTC. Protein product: CASSFDNSWQFF.

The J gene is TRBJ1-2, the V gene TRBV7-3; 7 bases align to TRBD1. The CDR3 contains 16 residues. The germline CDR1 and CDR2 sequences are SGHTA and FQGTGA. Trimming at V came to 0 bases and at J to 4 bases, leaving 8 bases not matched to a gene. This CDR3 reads CASSLTSGQITYGYTF. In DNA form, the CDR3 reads TGTGCCAGCAGCTTAACGTCGGGACAGATAACCTATGGCTACACCTTC.

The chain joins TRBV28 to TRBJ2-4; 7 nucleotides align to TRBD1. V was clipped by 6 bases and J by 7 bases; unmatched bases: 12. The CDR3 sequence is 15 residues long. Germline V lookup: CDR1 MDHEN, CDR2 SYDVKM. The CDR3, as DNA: TGTGCCAGCAGACAGACAGGGTCCTGGGTGAACATTCAGTACTTC. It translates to CASRQTGSWVNIQYF.

CDR3 loop: CASSTGGLAKNIQYF. The DNA of the CDR3 is TGTGCCAGTAGCACGGGGGGGTTAGCCAAAAACATTCAGTACTTC. The genes are TRBV19 and TRBJ2-4; 8 bases agree with TRBD2. The germline V gene has CDR1 LNHDA and CDR2 SQIVND (reference sequence). This CDR3 comprises 15 residues. Trimming cost V 6 bases and J 0 bases; bases outside gene matches: 4.

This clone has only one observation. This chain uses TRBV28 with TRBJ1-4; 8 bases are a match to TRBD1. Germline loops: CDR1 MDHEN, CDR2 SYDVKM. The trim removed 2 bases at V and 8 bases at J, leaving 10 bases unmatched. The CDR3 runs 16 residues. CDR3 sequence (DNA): TGTGCCAGCAGTTTAGCGTTAGGACAGGGTGGGGAAAAACTGTTTTTT. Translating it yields CASSLALGQGGEKLFF.

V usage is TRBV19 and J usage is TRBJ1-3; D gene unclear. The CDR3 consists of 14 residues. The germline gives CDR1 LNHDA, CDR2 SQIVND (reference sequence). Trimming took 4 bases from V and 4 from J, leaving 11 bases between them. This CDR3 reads CASSRNDGGNTIYF. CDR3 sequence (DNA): TGTGCCAGTAGTAGGAACGATGGGGGAAACACCATATATTTT.